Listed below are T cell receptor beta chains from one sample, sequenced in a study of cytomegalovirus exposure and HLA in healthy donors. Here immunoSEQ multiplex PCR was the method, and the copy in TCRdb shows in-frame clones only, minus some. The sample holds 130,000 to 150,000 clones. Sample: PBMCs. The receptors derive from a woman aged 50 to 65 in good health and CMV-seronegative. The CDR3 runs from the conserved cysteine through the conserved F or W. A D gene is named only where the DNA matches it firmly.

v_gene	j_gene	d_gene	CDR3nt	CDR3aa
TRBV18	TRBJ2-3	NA	TGTGCCAGCTCACCACGGGGGCACACAGATACGCAGTATTTT	CASSPRGHTDTQYF
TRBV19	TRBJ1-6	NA	TGTGCCAGTAGTATAAGCCCCCCGCCCCTCCACTTT	CASSISPPPLHF
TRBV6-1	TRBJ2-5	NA	TGTGCCAGCAGTGAAGCGGCCAGAGAGACCCAGTACTTC	CASSEAARETQYF
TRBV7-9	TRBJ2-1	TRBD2	TGTGCCAGCAGCCGGACTAGCGGCCATGAGCAGTTCTTC	CASSRTSGHEQFF
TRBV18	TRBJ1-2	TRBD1	TGTGCCAGCTCACCCCAGGGGGCCAGAGAGTATGGCTACACCTTC	CASSPQGAREYGYTF
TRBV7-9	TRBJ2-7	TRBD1	TGTGCCAGCAGCTTGGGCGGACAGGCCTACGAGCAGTACTTC	CASSLGGQAYEQYF
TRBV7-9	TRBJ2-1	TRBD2	TGTGCCAGCAGCCCGACCAGCGGGGGTTGGGATGAGCAGTTCTTC	CASSPTSGGWDEQFF
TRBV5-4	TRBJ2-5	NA	TGTGCCAGCAGCCCTCCGGGGGTTGAGACCCAGTACTTC	CASSPPGVETQYF
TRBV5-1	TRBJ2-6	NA	TGCGCCAGCAGCCTTCGACAGGCCTCTGGGGCCAACGTCCTGACTTTC	CASSLRQASGANVLTF
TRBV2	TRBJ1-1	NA	TGTGCCAGCAGTGAACCTAGGGGGACGGTTGAAGCTTTCTTT	CASSEPRGTVEAFF
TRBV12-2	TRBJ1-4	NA	TGTGCAAGTCGCTTAAGTACTTCATGGCGACAGGGTGATGAAAAACTGTTTTTT	CASRLSTSWRQGDEKLFF